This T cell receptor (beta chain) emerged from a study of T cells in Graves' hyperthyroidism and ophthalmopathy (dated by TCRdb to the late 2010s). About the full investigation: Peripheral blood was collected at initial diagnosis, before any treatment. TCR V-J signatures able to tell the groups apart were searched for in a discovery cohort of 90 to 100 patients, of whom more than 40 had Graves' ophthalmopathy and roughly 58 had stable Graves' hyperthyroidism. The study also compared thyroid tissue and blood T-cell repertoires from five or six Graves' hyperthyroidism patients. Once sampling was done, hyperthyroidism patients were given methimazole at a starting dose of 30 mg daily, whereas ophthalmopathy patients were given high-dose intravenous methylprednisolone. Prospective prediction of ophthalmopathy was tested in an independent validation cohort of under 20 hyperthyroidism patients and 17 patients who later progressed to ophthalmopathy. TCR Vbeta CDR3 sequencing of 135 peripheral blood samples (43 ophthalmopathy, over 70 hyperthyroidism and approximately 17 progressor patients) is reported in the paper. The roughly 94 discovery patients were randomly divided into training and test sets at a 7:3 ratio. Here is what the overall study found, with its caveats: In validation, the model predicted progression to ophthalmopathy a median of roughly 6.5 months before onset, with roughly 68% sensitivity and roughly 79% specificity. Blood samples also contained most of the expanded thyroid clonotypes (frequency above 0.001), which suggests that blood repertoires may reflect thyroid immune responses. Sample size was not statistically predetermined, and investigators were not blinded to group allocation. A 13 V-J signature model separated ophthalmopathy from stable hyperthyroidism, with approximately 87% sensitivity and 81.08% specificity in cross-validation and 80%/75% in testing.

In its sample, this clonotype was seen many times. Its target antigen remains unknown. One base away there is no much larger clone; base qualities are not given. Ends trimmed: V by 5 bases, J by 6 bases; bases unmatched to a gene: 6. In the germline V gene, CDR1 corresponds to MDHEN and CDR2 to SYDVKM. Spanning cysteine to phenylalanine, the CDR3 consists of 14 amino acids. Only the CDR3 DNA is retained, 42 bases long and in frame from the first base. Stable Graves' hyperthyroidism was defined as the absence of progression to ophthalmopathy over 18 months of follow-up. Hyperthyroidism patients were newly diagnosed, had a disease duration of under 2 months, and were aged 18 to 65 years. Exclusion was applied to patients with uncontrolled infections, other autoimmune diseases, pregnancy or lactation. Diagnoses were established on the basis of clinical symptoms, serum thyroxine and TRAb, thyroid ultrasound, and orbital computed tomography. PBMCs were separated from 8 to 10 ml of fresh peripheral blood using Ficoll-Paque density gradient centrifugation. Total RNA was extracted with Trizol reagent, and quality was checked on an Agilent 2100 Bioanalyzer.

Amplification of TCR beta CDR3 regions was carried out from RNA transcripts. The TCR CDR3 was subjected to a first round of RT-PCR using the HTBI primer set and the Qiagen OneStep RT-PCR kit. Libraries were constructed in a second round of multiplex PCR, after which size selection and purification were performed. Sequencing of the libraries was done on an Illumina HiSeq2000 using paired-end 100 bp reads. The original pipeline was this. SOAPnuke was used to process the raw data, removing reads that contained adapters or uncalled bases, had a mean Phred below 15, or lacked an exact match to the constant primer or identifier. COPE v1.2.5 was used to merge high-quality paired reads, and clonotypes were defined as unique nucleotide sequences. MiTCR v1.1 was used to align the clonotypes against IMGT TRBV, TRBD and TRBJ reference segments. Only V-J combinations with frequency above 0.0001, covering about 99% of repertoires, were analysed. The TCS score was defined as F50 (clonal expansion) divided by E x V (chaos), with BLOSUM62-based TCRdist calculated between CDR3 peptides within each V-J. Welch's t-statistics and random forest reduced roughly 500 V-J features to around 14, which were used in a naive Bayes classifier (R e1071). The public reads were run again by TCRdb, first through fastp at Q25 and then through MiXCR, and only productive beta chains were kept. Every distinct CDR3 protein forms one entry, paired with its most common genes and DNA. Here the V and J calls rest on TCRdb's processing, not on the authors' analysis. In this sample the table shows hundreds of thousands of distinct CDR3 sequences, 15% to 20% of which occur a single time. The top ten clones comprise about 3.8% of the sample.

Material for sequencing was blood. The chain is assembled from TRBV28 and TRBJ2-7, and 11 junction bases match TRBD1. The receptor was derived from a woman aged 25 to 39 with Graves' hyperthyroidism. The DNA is TGTGCCAGCAGTCGGACAGGGGGCCCTCCCGAGCAGTACTTC. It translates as CASSRTGGPPEQYF.